Reported below is one T cell receptor beta chain. The clone's antigen remains unknown. Base qualities are not recorded, but no much larger clone differs from it by a single base. These data originate in a study of CD8 T cells in ankylosing spondylitis (dated by TCRdb to the late 2010s). Study-level background: The study profiled T cell receptor beta repertoires in healthy donors and ankylosing spondylitis patients to find disease-linked TCR variants. Peripheral blood was sampled, and synovial fluid was also collected from ankylosing spondylitis patients. The full study cohort was made up of over 20 ankylosing spondylitis patients and 95 to 130 healthy donors. Overall results and qualifications from the work: A TCR beta motif made up of several highly homologous amino acid variants appeared to be characteristic of blood from ankylosing spondylitis patients. The disease-linked clones showed a CD8+ phenotype and occurred at relatively low frequencies in peripheral blood. Significant enrichment of the disease-linked clones was reported in matched synovial fluid samples from ankylosing spondylitis patients. Some TCR beta motif variants had previously been reported in synovial fluid and blood of reactive arthritis patients, which suggested common disease-initiation mechanisms.

For sequencing, an Illumina MiSeq was employed. Quantitative 5'-RACE with molecular barcodes was the method used to prepare the TCR beta libraries. In the paper's pipeline: Disease-linked TCR variants were identified with a new computational method built on a probabilistic model of VDJ rearrangement. TCRdb cleaned the public reads at Q25 with fastp, built clones with MiXCR and kept in-frame beta chains. Identical CDR3 proteins give one entry, which carries the most common genes and DNA. The V and J calls reflect TCRdb's pipeline rather than the authors' work. The sample records some 33,000 distinct CDR3 sequences, more than 13% of which are singletons. Of the sample, around 40% falls within the top ten clones. The germline V gene (reference sequence) specifies LGHDT as CDR1 and YNNKEL as CDR2. From the cysteine up to the phenylalanine, the CDR3 has a length of 14 residues. CDR3 DNA is the only sequence kept; it has 42 bases, read in frame from the first base. V is pared back by 4 bases and J by 2 bases, with 11 bases lying between the germline termini.

The chain joins TRBV3-1 to TRBJ1-2; the D segment cannot be called with confidence. The TCR was taken from a male donor with ankylosing spondylitis or in good health (not recorded which). Sequencing used blood. The DNA is as follows: TGTGCCAGCAGCCCGACAAGAGGGAACTATGGCTACACCTTC. It specifies CASSPTRGNYGYTF.